Shown below are 8 T cell receptor beta chains from a single sample sequenced in a study of blood T cell repertoires in COVID-19 (dated by TCRdb to about 2020). The library was generated by the immunoSEQ multiplex PCR assay. This is the immuneACCESS table as TCRdb keeps it, with only in-frame sequences that have V and J called. A part of the clones is gone; compared with another copy, unresolved V genes explain less than half, and the rest is unexplained. This sample holds more than 45,000 clones; approximately 86% were observed only once. About 16% of the sample belongs to the ten largest clones. The sequenced sample was peripheral blood. These receptor sequences come from a man between 60 and 75 years old with active or convalescent COVID-19.

This chain links TRBV6-5 with TRBJ2-5; 9 nucleotides line up with TRBD1. Germline CDR1 reads MNHEY; CDR2 reads SVGAGI. The CDR3 consists of 15 residues. Germline trimming cut 7 bases from V and 3 bases from J; bases unmatched to any gene: 9. The CDR3 DNA is TGTGCCAGCACCTATTGGGGACAGGGAGAAGAGACCCAGTACTTC. Translated, it gives CASTYWGQGEETQYF.

The rearrangement links TRBV27 to TRBJ1-5; 7 bases map to TRBD1. CDR3 length equals 13 residues. The germline gives CDR1 MNHEY, CDR2 SMNVEV (reference sequence). Written as DNA, the CDR3 is TGTGGGGGACCGGGACAGCAAAATCAGCCCCAGCATTTT. Its protein is CGGPGQQNQPQHF.

The rearrangement joins TRBV7-9 to TRBJ1-2; TRBD1 agrees at 10 bases. Per the germline V gene, CDR1 is SEHNR and CDR2 is FQNEAQ (reference sequence). The CDR3 runs to 15 residues. Unmatched junction bases numbered 10, after V lost 5 bases and J lost 7 bases. CDR3 DNA: TGTGCCAGCAGCACCCGACAGGGGGCTTTGCTTGGCTACACCTTC. Its translation: CASSTRQGALLGYTF.

The rearrangement joins TRBV11-2 to TRBJ1-1, with D unresolved. V was cut by 0 bases and J by 4 bases, with 6 bases left in between. Germline V gives CDR1 SGHAT, CDR2 FQNNGV. The CDR3 runs 13 residues. CDR3 amino acids: CASSLDLPTEAFF. The CDR3 coding sequence is TGTGCCAGCAGCTTAGACCTCCCCACTGAAGCTTTCTTT.

This chain connects TRBV5-4 to TRBJ1-1; a weak D match, TRBD1 (5 bases). CDR3 length: 13 residues. Germline values: CDR1 SGHNT, CDR2 YYREEE (reference sequence). V shed 4 bases and J shed 1 base, with 8 bases lying between them. CDR3 sequence: CASSLDRNTEAFF. The CDR3 DNA reads TGTGCCAGCAGCCTCGACAGGAACACTGAAGCTTTCTTT.

This rearrangement joins TRBV19 to TRBJ1-5; no firm D call. The length of the CDR3 is 15 residues. From germline, CDR1 is LNHDA and CDR2 SQIVND (reference sequence). V was clipped by 0 bases and J by 7 bases, with 13 bases between them. The CDR3 loop is CASSIDHWGAQPQHF. CDR3 DNA: TGTGCCAGTAGTATAGATCACTGGGGAGCCCAGCCCCAGCATTTT. The full variable domain, in which reference TRBV19 and TRBJ1-5 provide the parts outside the CDR3, is DGGITQSPKYLFRKEGQNVTLSCEQNLNHDAMYWYRQDPGQGLRLIYYSQIVNDFQKGDIAEGYSVSREKKESFPLTVTSAQKNPTAFYLCASSIDHWGAQPQHFGDGTRLSIL.

This clone was detected once. The chain combines TRBV24-1 with TRBJ2-2, with 7 positions matching TRBD1. With 7 bases clipped from V and 7 bases from J, the junction kept 8 bases outside the gene matches. CDR3 length: 14 residues. In germline, CDR1 is KGHDR, CDR2 SFDVKD. CDR3 in amino acids: CATSHRGNGGELFF. For the CDR3, the DNA is TGTGCCACCAGCCACAGGGGAAACGGCGGGGAGCTGTTTTTT.

This chain connects TRBV10-3 to TRBJ1-1; the D gene is possibly TRBD1 (5 bases). Germline values: CDR1 ENHRY, CDR2 SYGVKD. V gave up 5 bases and J gave up 10 bases, with 23 bases separating them. This CDR3 region has 15 residues. CDR3 nucleotide sequence: TGTGCCATCAGTATCGGACATCTTCGGGACTACGGAGCTTTCTTT. Protein sequence: CAISIGHLRDYGAFF.